This TCR beta chain was captured by sequencing in a study of cytotoxic CD8 clonotypes in ibrutinib-treated CLL. Study results and limitations: An increase in clonality occurred at ibrutinib response, followed by a return toward baseline at progression.

TCRdb's table, derived via immunoSEQ multiplex PCR, lists solely in-frame clones and lacks some. The data contain roughly 330,000 clones, 60% to 80% of them singletons. The CDR3 runs 16 residues. The V end was cut by 0 bases, the J end by 4 bases, with 13 bases between. The germline V gene has CDR1 LNHNV and CDR2 YYDKDF (reference sequence). Turning to this clone: Its target is not known.

Material: PBMCs, obtained after 36 months of ibrutinib treatment. V usage is TRBV15 and J usage is TRBJ1-5; D gene ambiguous. This sequence originates from a human donor with chronic lymphocytic leukemia. CDR3 DNA: TGTGCCACCAGCAGAGAGTTGGGATCAAGGAATCAGCCCCAGCATTTT. This encodes CATSRELGSRNQPQHF.